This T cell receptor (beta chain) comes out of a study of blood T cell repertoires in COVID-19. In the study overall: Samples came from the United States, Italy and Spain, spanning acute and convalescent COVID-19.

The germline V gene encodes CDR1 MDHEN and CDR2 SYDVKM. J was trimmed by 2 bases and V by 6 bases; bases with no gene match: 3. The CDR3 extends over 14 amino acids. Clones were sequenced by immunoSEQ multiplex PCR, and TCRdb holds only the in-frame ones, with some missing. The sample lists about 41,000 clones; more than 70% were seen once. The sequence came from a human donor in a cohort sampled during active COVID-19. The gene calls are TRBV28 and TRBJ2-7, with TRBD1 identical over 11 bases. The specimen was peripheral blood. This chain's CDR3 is CASRGQGVAYEQYF. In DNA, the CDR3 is TGTGCCAGCAGGGGACAGGGGGTGGCCTACGAGCAGTACTTC.